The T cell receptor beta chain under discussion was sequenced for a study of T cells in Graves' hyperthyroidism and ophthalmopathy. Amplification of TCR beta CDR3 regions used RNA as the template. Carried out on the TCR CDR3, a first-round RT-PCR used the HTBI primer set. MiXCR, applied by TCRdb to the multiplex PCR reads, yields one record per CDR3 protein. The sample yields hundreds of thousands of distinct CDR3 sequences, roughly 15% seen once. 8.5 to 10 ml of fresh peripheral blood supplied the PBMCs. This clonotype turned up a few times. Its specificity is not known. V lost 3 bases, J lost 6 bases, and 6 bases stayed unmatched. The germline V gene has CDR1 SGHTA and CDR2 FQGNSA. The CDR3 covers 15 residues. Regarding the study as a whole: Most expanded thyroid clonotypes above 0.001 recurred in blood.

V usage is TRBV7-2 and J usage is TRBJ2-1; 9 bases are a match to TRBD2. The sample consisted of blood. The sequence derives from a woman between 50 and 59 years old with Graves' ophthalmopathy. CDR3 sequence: CASSFRGRAANEQFF. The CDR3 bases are TGTGCCAGCAGCTTTCGCGGGAGGGCCGCCAATGAGCAGTTCTTC.